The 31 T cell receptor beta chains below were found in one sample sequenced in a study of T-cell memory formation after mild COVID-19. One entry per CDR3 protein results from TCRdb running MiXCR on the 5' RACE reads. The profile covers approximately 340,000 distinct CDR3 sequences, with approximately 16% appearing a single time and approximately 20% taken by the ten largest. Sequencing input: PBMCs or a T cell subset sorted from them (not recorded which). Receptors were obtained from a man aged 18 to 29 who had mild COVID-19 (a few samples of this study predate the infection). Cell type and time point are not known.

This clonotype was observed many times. CDR3 amino acids: CASSLVTGGADTQYF. The CDR3 DNA reads as TGCGCCAGCAGCTTGGTAACAGGGGGAGCAGATACGCAGTATTTT. The rearrangement uses TRBV5-1 and TRBJ2-3, with TRBD1 matching 8 bases. The trim removed 0 bases at V and 4 bases at J, leaving 4 bases unmatched. Germline V CDR1 and CDR2: SGHRS, YFSETQ. This CDR3 comprises 15 residues.

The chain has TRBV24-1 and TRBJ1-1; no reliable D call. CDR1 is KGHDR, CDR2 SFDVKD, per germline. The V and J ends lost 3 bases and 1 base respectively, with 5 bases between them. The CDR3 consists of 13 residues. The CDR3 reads CATSDTRNTEAFF. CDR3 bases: TGTGCCACCAGTGATACGAGGAACACTGAAGCTTTCTTT.

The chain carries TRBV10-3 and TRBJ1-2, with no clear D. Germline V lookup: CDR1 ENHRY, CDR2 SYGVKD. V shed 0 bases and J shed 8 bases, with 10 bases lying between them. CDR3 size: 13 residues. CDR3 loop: CAISESDLGGYTF. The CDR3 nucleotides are TGTGCCATCAGTGAGTCCGACCTGGGGGGCTACACCTTC.

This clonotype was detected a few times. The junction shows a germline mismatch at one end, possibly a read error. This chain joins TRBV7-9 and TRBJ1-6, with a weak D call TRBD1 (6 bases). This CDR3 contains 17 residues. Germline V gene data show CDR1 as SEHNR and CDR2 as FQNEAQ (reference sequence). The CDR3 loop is CVSSTDRPSSYNSPLHF. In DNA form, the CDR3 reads TGTGTCAGCAGCACCGACAGGCCGAGCTCCTATAATTCACCCCTCCACTTT.

CDR3: CASSLAGVGSPLHF. For the CDR3, the DNA is TGTGCCAGCAGCTTGGCAGGGGTTGGTTCACCCCTCCACTTT. The chain couples TRBV7-3 to TRBJ1-6; D possibly corresponds to TRBD1 (6 bases). The V and J ends lost 3 bases and 9 bases respectively, with 12 bases between them. The CDR3 runs to 14 residues. Germline-derived CDR1 and CDR2 are SGHTA and FQGTGA. Full variable domain (missing parts from reference TRBV7-3 and TRBJ1-6): GAGVSQTPSNKVTEKGKYVELRCDPISGHTALYWYRQSLGQGPEFLIYFQGTGAADDSGLPNDRFFAVRPEGSVSTLKIQRTERGDSAVYLCASSLAGVGSPLHFGNGTRLTVT.

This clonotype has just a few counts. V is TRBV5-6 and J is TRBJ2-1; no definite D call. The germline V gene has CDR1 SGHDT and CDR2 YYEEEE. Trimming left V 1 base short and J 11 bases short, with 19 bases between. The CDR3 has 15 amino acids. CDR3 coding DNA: TGTGCCAGCAGCTTGTCTGATGAGGCTGACCTCAAGCAGTTCTTC. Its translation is CASSLSDEADLKQFF.

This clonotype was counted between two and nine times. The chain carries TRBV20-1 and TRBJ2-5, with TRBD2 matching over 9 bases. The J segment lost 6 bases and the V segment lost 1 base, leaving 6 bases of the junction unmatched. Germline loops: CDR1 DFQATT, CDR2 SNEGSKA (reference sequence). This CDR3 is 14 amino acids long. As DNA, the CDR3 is TGCAGTGCTAGAGGTAGCGGGGGCCTACAGACCCAGTACTTC. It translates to CSARGSGGLQTQYF.

As DNA, the CDR3 is TGTGCCAGCAGTCTCTGGGGGGGGAACGGGGATTCACCCCTCCACTTT. The encoded protein is CASSLWGGNGDSPLHF. The rearrangement links TRBV6-6 to TRBJ1-6; TRBD1 is a possible D gene (5 bases). Germline CDR1 is MNHNY and CDR2 is SVGAGI (reference sequence). Deletions cut 5 bases from V and 8 bases from J, with 19 bases between. This CDR3 region has 16 residues.

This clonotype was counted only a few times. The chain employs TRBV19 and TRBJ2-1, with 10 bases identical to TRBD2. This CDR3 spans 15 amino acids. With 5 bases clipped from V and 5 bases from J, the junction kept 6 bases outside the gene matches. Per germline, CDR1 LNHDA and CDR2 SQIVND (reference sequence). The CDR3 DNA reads TGTGCCAGTAGTCGGAGCGGGGGGGCGAACAATGAGCAGTTCTTC. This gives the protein CASSRSGGANNEQFF.

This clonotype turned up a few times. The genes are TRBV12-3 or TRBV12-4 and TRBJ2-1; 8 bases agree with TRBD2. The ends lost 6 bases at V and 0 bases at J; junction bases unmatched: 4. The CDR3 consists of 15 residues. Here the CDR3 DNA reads TGTGCCAGCAGGACAGCGGGGGCCTCCTACAATGAGCAGTTCTTC. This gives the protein CASRTAGASYNEQFF.

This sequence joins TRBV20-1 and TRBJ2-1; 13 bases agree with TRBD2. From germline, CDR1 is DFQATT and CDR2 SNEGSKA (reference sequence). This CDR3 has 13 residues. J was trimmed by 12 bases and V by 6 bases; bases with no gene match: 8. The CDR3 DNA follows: TGCAGTGCAGAACTAGCGGGGGGGTTTCGGCAGTTCTTC. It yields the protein CSAELAGGFRQFF.

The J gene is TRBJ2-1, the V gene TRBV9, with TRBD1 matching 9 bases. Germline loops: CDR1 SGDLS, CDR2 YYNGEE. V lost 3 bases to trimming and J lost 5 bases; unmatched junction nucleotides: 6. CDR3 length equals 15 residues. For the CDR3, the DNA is TGTGCCAGCAGCGCCCGGGACAGGGAGAACAATGAGCAGTTCTTC. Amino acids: CASSARDRENNEQFF.

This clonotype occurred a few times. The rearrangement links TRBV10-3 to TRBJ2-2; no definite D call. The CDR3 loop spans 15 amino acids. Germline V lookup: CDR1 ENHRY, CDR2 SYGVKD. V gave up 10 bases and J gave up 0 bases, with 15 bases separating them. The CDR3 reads CARPSANSNTGELFF. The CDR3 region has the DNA TGTGCCAGACCTTCAGCAAATTCGAACACCGGGGAGCTGTTTTTT.

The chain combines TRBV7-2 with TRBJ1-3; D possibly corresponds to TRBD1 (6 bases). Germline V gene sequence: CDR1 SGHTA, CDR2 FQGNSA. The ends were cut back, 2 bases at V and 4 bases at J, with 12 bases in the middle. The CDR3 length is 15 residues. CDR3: CASSLTRGRGNTIYF. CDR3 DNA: TGTGCCAGCAGCTTAACCAGGGGTAGGGGAAACACCATATATTTT.

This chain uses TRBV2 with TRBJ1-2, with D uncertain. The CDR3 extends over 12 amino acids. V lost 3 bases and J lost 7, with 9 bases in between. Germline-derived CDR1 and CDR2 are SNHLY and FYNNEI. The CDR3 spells CASSDWVLGYTF. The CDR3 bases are TGTGCCAGCAGTGATTGGGTTCTTGGCTACACCTTC.

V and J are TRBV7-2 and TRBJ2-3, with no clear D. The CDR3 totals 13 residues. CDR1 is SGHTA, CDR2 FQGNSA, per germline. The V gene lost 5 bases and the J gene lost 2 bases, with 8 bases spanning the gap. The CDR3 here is CASSDTDTDTQYF. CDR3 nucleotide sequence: TGTGCCAGCAGCGACACGGACACAGATACGCAGTATTTT.

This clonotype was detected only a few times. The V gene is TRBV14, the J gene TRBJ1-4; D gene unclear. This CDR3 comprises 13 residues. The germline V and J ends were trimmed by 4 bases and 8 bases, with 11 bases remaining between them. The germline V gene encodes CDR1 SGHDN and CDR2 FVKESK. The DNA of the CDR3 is TGTGCCAGCAGCCCGGTTCGTTGGGAAAAACTGTTTTTT. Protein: CASSPVRWEKLFF.

CDR3 sequence reads: CASSPRLRGETQYF. In DNA, the CDR3 is TGCGCCAGCAGCCCCCGTCTTCGGGGCGAGACCCAGTACTTC. The chain combines TRBV5-1 with TRBJ2-5; either TRBD1 or TRBD2 may supply D (5 bases each). CDR1 is SGHRS, CDR2 YFSETQ, per germline. V lost 4 bases and J 5 bases, leaving 15 bases between the germline ends. The CDR3 is 14 residues long.

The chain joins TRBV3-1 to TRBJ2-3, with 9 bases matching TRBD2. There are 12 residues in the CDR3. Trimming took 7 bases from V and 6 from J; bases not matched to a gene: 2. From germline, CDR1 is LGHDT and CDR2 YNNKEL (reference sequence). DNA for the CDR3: TGTGCCAGCAAAGCGGGGGGCGATACGCAGTATTTT. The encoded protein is CASKAGGDTQYF.

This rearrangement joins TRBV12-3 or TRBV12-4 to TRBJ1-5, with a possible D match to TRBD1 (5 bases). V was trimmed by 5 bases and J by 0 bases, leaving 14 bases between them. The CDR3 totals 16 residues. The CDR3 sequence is CASSPRDDYSNQPQHF. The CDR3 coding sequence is TGTGCCAGCAGTCCCCGGGACGATTATAGCAATCAGCCCCAGCATTTT.

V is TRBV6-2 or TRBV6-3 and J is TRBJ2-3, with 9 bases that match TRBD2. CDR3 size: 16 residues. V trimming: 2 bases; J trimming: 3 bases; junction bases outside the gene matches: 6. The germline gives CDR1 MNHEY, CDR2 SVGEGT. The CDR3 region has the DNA TGTGCCAGCAGTTACCGGCGGCTAGCGGGGACAGATACGCAGTATTTT. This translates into CASSYRRLAGTDTQYF.

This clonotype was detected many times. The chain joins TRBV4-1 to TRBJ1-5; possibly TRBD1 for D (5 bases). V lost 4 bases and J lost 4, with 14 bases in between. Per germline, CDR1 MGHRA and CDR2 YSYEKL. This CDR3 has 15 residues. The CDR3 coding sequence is TGCGCCAGCAGCCGGGGATGGGACGTTAATCAGCCCCAGCATTTT. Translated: CASSRGWDVNQPQHF.

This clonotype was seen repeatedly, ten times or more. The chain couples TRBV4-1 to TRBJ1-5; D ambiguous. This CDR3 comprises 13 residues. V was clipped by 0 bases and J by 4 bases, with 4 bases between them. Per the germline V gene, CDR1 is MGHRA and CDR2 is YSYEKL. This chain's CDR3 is CASSQDLNQPQHF. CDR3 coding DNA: TGCGCCAGCAGCCAAGACCTAAATCAGCCCCAGCATTTT.

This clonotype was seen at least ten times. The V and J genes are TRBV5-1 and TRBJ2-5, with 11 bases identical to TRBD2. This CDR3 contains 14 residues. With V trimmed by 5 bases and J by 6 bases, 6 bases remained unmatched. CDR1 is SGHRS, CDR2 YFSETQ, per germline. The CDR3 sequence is CASRTGLAGQTQYF. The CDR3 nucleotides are TGCGCCAGCAGGACCGGACTAGCGGGCCAGACCCAGTACTTC.

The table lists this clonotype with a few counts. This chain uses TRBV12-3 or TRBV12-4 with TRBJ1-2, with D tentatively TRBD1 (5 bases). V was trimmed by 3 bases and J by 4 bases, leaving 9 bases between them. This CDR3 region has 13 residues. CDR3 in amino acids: CASSFAGGYGYTF. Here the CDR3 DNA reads TGTGCCAGCAGTTTTGCGGGGGGCTATGGCTACACCTTC.

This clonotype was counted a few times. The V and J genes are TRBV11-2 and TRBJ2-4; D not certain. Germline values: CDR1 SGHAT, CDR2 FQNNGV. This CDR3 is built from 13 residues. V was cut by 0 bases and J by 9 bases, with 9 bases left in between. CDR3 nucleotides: TGTGCCAGCAGCTTAGACCCAGTCGGCATTCAGTACTTC. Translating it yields CASSLDPVGIQYF. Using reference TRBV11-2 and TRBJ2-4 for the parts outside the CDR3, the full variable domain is EAGVAQSPRYKIIEKRQSVAFWCNPISGHATLYWYQQILGQGPKLLIQFQNNGVVDDSQLPKDRFSAERLKGVDSTLKIQPAKLEDSAVYLCASSLDPVGIQYFGAGTRLSVL.

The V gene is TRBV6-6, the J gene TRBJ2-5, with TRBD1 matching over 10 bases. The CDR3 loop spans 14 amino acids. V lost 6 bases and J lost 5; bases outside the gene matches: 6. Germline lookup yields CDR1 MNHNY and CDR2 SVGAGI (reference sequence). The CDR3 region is CASRRQGAMETQYF. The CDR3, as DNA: TGTGCCAGCAGAAGACAGGGGGCAATGGAGACCCAGTACTTC.

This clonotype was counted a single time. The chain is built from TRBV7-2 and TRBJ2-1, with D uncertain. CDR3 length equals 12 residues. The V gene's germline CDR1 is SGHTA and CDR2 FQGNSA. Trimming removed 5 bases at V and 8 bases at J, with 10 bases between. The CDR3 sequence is CASSPLGYEQFF. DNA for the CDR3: TGTGCCAGCAGCCCCCTCGGTTATGAGCAGTTCTTC.

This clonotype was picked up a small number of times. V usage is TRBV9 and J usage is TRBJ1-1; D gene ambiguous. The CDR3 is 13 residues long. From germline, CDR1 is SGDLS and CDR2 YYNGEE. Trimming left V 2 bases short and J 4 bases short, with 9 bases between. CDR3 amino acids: CASSVGRATEAFF. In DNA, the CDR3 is TGTGCCAGCAGCGTGGGTAGGGCCACTGAAGCTTTCTTT. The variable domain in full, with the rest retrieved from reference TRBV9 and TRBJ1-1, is DSGVTQTPKHLITATGQRVTLRCSPRSGDLSVYWYQQSLDQGLQFLIQYYNGEERAKGNILERFSAQQFPDLHSELNLSSLELGDSALYFCASSVGRATEAFFGQGTRLTVV.

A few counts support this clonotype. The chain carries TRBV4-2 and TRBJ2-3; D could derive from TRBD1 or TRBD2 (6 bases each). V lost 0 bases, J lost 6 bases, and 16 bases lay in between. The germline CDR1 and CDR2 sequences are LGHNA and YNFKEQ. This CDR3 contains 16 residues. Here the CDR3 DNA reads TGTGCCAGCAGCCAAGAGGGAACCGGGGGCGGGGATACGCAGTATTTT. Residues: CASSQEGTGGGDTQYF.

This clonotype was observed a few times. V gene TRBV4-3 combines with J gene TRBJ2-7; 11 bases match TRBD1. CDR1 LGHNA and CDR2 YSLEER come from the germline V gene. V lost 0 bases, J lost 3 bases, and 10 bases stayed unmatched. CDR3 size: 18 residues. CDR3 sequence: CASSQEAAGTGGIYEQYF. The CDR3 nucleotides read TGCGCCAGCAGCCAAGAGGCGGCAGGGACAGGGGGAATCTACGAGCAGTACTTC.